This is a list of T cell receptor beta chains from one sample in a study of T cells in Graves' hyperthyroidism and ophthalmopathy. Using its own MiXCR run on the multiplex PCR reads, TCRdb lists one record per CDR3 protein. The sample shows around 350,000 distinct CDR3 sequences, 17% of them seen only once. Sequenced: blood. All receptors derive from a woman between 25 and 40 years old with Graves' hyperthyroidism that later progressed to Graves' ophthalmopathy. Both conserved end residues are part of each CDR3.

v_gene	j_gene	CDR3aa
TRBV10-3	TRBJ1-5	CAISDKANGNQPQHF
TRBV12-3/TRBV12-4	TRBJ1-3	CASSLGLSYTIYF
TRBV5-4	TRBJ1-2	CASSLEATQTNYGYTF
TRBV10-2	TRBJ2-3	CASSESGRVEDTQYF
TRBV6-1	TRBJ2-5	CASSDTAGIQETQYF
TRBV5-1	TRBJ2-1	CASSFSGFWDEQFF
TRBV28	TRBJ1-2	CASSAGQHYGYTF
TRBV10-3	TRBJ1-3	CAISESSGNTIYF
TRBV29-1	TRBJ2-2	CSAAPGDRDTGELFF
TRBV10-3	TRBJ2-3	CAISGRSDTQYF
TRBV19	TRBJ2-3	CASSSPTAGGRTDTQYF
TRBV29-1	TRBJ2-1	CSVERDYLSYNEQFF
TRBV5-1	TRBJ1-1	CASRRGGDPFMNTEAFF
TRBV5-1	TRBJ2-7	CASSFGVSSGTHYTEQYF
TRBV7-9	TRBJ2-7	CAVGVSGDEQYF
TRBV27	TRBJ2-1	CASSFRTSSNEQFF
TRBV3-1	TRBJ2-3	CASSQGTGGSTDTQYF
TRBV7-8	TRBJ1-2	CASSLESGGSYGYTF
TRBV27	TRBJ2-7	CASSQLAGGLEQYF
TRBV12-3/TRBV12-4	TRBJ2-1	CASSFQTGSDNEQFF
TRBV6-1	TRBJ2-5	CASSLYGLAGDETQYF
TRBV20-1	TRBJ2-3	CSANGLAGNTDTQYF
TRBV3-1	TRBJ2-1	CASSQDVAGGSLDEQFF
TRBV30	TRBJ1-5	CAWSVSGAGNQPQHF
TRBV5-4	TRBJ2-7	CASSLGSIYEQYF
TRBV20-1	TRBJ2-3	CSARGGTRPTQYF
TRBV4-1	TRBJ2-7	CASSQPLDSIDDINYEQYF
TRBV27	TRBJ1-6	CASSLLGALGSPLHF
TRBV10-3	TRBJ1-1	CAIRGQELRSEAFF
TRBV18	TRBJ2-5	CASSPRANSGQETQYF
TRBV4-2	TRBJ2-1	CASSQDRGGSYNEQFF
TRBV7-2	TRBJ2-7	CASSLGVRDEQYF
TRBV2	TRBJ1-2	CASSDGGEPQNYGYTF
TRBV19	TRBJ2-1	CASRSPGLAGATEQFF
TRBV2	TRBJ2-1	CARQGSDYNEQFF
TRBV7-9	TRBJ2-3	CASRVPGSDTQYF
TRBV19	TRBJ1-2	CASRSLDRNYGYTF
TRBV19	TRBJ2-3	CASRPLRRDDEDTQYF
TRBV2	TRBJ2-7	CASSEAQISFEQYF
TRBV10-3	TRBJ1-1	CAIRNHSQGGRTEAFF
TRBV28	TRBJ2-5	CASSVTGVKETQYF
TRBV12-3/TRBV12-4	TRBJ2-3	CASSFWPLNRGWDTQYF